The source of this T cell receptor (beta chain) is a study of T cell responses to AZD1222 COVID-19 vaccine. Whole-study findings and limits: Mostly white British, mostly female donors; authors suggested clonal diversity may be underestimated. Across the whole spike, CD4 TCRs peaked at regions 160-218 and 743-854. Variant regions that are unmutated are reportedly the target of nearly half of spike-specific TCRs. An increase in Spike-specific TCR breadth and depth was observed after two AZD1222 doses.

V shed 7 bases and J shed 3 bases, with 9 bases lying between them. CDR1 is LNHDA and CDR2 is SQIVND in the germline V gene (reference sequence). The CDR3 is made up of 12 amino acids. Worth noting for this clone: Its antigen is undetermined.

Some clones are missing from TCRdb's copy, which holds only in-frame ones; the method was immunoSEQ multiplex PCR. In the table there are around 100,000 clones, around nine tenths of which are singletons. The specimen comprised peripheral blood, sampled on day 0 of AZD1222 vaccination. The rearrangement joins TRBV19 to TRBJ1-2; D perhaps matches TRBD1 (6 bases). This TCR was recovered from an adult in good health. The CDR3 sequence is CASIGGDYGYTF. CDR3 DNA sequence: TGTGCCAGTATAGGGGGGGACTATGGCTACACCTTC.